In its sample, the clone carrying this TCR beta chain was seen many times. Its antigen remains unidentified. This record comes from a study of T cells in Graves' hyperthyroidism and ophthalmopathy. CDR3 length: 16 residues. In germline, CDR1 is SGHTA, CDR2 FQGNSA. The V and J ends lost 5 bases and 0 bases respectively, with 14 bases between them. The source material, RNA transcripts, was used to amplify TCR beta CDR3 regions. First-round RT-PCR targeting the TCR CDR3 was performed with the HTBI primer set. Via MiXCR, TCRdb re-called the multiplex PCR reads, giving one row per CDR3 protein. The sample lists about 640,000 distinct CDR3 sequences, about 20% occurring once. Ophthalmopathy patients showed a Clinical Activity Score of at least 3, NOSPECS grade of at least 4 and duration under 3 months. Study-level findings and limits: The majority of expanded thyroid clonotypes above 0.001 also appeared in blood.

This clonotype was sampled from a man aged 25-45 years with Graves' ophthalmopathy. The V gene is TRBV7-2, the J gene TRBJ1-3; D might be TRBD1 (5 bases). The sample taken for sequencing was blood. CDR3 nucleotide sequence: TGTGCCAGCAGCCAAGACAGTCTCGTCTCTGGAAACACCATATATTTT. Amino acids: CASSQDSLVSGNTIYF.